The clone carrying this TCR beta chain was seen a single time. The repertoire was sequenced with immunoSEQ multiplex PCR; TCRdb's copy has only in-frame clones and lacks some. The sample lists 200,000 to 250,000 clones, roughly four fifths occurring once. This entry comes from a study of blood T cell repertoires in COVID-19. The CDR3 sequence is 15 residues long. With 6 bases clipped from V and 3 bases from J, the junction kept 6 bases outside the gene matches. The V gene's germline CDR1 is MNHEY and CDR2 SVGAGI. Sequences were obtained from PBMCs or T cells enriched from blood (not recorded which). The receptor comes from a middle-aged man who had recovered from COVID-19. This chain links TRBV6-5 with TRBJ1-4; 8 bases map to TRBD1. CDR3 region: CASSRTGGPNEKLFF. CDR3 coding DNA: TGTGCCAGCAGCCGAACAGGGGGGCCTAATGAAAAACTGTTTTTT.